This is a list of T cell receptor beta chains from one sample in a study of cytomegalovirus exposure and HLA in healthy donors. The table came from immunoSEQ multiplex PCR; TCRdb's copy has only in-frame clones and leaves some out. The sample holds about 130,000 clones; roughly 91% are singletons and the top ten take 3% to 4%. The sample consisted of PBMCs. The receptors here all came from a young man in good health and CMV-seronegative. CDR3s include the opening cysteine and the closing phenylalanine or tryptophan. The order of the fields is J gene, D gene, clone size, CDR3 length, V gene, CDR3 DNA, CDR3 protein. A D gene is named only where the DNA matches it firmly. Clone size is stated in some rows and not others, as once, few, many or a class when expanded.

TRBJ1-6	TRBD1	-	14	TRBV6-6	TGTGCCAGCAGTCCGGGACAGTCGAATTCACCCCTCCACTTT	CASSPGQSNSPLHF
TRBJ1-1	-	-	11	TRBV20-1	TGCAGTGCCCAGGTTAACACTGAAGCTTTCTTT	CSAQVNTEAFF
TRBJ2-1	TRBD2	-	15	TRBV5-1	TGCGCCAGCAGCTTAGGGACTAGCGGGTACAATGAGCAGTTCTTC	CASSLGTSGYNEQFF
TRBJ2-7	-	-	13	TRBV13	TGTGCCAGCAGCGCACGATTCAGGGGCGAGCAGTACTTC	CASSARFRGEQYF
TRBJ1-5	-	-	15	TRBV7-2	TGTGCCAGCAGCTTAGCGGGGGCCGGCAATCAGCCCCAGCATTTT	CASSLAGAGNQPQHF
TRBJ2-2	-	-	16	TRBV4-2	TGTGCCAGCAGCCAGCCGCCCCTTACTAGTACCGGGGAGCTGTTTTTT	CASSQPPLTSTGELFF
TRBJ2-1	-	-	15	TRBV4-1	TGCGCCAGCAGCCTCGGAGGGGAGTTACGCAATGAGCAGTTCTTC	CASSLGGELRNEQFF
TRBJ1-1	TRBD1	-	13	TRBV7-9	TGTGCCAGCACCGAAGCAGGGGGAGCTGAAGCTTTCTTT	CASTEAGGAEAFF
TRBJ2-7	-	-	16	TRBV5-1	TGCGCCAGCAGCTTCACAACAGGGATCCCTACCTACGAGCAGTACTTC	CASSFTTGIPTYEQYF
TRBJ2-7	-	few	17	TRBV28	TGTGCCACCACCTCCTGGACAGCGCGAACGCCTCGGTACGAGCAGTACTTC	CATTSWTARTPRYEQYF
TRBJ2-7	TRBD1	-	15	TRBV4-2	TGTGCCAGCAGCCAAGAACCGGGACAGGGAGCCGAGCAGTACTTC	CASSQEPGQGAEQYF
TRBJ2-5	-	-	17	TRBV11-2	TGTGCCAGCAGCTTAGGTGTTGTAGTGGGCAGACAAGAGACCCAGTACTTC	CASSLGVVVGRQETQYF
TRBJ1-2	TRBD1	once	16	TRBV28	TGTGCCAGCAGTTTATATTCCGGGGACAGGTTCTATGGCTACACCTTC	CASSLYSGDRFYGYTF
TRBJ1-4	TRBD1	-	16	TRBV19	TGTGCCAGTAGTATTACCCCGGGACAGGGGGCGGAAAAACTGTTTTTT	CASSITPGQGAEKLFF
TRBJ2-3	TRBD1	-	17	TRBV11-2	TGTGCCAGCAGCTTAGTTCTTTGGGGACAGGGGCCAGATACGCAGTATTTT	CASSLVLWGQGPDTQYF
TRBJ2-4	TRBD1	-	14	TRBV28	TGTGCCAGCAGTACACAGGGGACCAAAAACATTCAGTACTTC	CASSTQGTKNIQYF
TRBJ2-7	-	-	17	TRBV5-6	TGTGCCAGCAGCTGGTTGGGGGCCGGGACAAGAAGCTACGAGCAGTACTTC	CASSWLGAGTRSYEQYF
TRBJ2-7	TRBD2	few	15	TRBV4-2	TGTGCCAGCAGCCAAGGCAGCGGGGGGGCTTACGAGCAGTACTTC	CASSQGSGGAYEQYF
TRBJ2-7	TRBD1	-	17	TRBV9	TGTGCCAGCAGCCCCGGACAGGGAAACCTCCCAACCTACGAGCAGTACTTC	CASSPGQGNLPTYEQYF
TRBJ1-2	-	-	16	TRBV7-8	TGTGCCAGCAGCTTCCTGAGGAACAGCGGGGACTATGGCTACACCTTC	CASSFLRNSGDYGYTF
TRBJ2-1	TRBD2	-	14	TRBV5-1	TGCGCCAGCAGCTTACTGGGGGGGTACAATGAGCAGTTCTTC	CASSLLGGYNEQFF
TRBJ2-1	TRBD2	-	16	TRBV5-6	TGTGCCAGCAGCTTAGGCGGGGGGGCCTTCTACAATGAGCAGTTCTTC	CASSLGGGAFYNEQFF
TRBJ1-1	-	few	13	TRBV10-2	TGCGCCAGCAGTGAGTCGACGGGGGTTGAAGCTTTCTTT	CASSESTGVEAFF
TRBJ2-7	TRBD2	-	15	TRBV14	TGTGCCAGCAGCCAAGTCGCCGGGGGGGCCACCGAGCAGTACTTC	CASSQVAGGATEQYF
TRBJ1-2	-	-	15	TRBV4-3	TGCGCCAGCAGCCAAGAATTGGGCAGGGGCGGCGGCTACACCTTC	CASSQELGRGGGYTF
TRBJ1-4	-	few	14	TRBV25-1	TGTGCCAGCAGTGAGACAGCAACTAATGAAAAACTGTTTTTT	CASSETATNEKLFF
TRBJ1-6	TRBD1	-	17	TRBV5-5	TGTGCCAGCAGCTTGAACCCGGTGGGACAGGGAAATTCACCCCTCCACTTT	CASSLNPVGQGNSPLHF
TRBJ1-5	-	-	15	TRBV10-3	TGTGCCATCAGTGTTGGGGGGTCGGGCAATCAGCCCCAGCATTTT	CAISVGGSGNQPQHF
TRBJ2-5	TRBD2	once	16	TRBV11-2	TGTGCCAGCAGCTTAATGTCTAGCGGGACTTGGGAGACCCAGTACTTC	CASSLMSSGTWETQYF
TRBJ1-4	-	-	16	TRBV28	TGTGCCAGCAGTTCAACCTTTGACAGGCATAATGAAAAACTGTTTTTT	CASSSTFDRHNEKLFF
TRBJ2-3	TRBD1	-	15	TRBV11-2	TGTGCCAGCAGCTTTGGGACAGGGGGTACAGATACGCAGTATTTT	CASSFGTGGTDTQYF
TRBJ2-4	-	-	15	TRBV6-6	TGTGCCAGCAGTTACAACACAGTCGGCAAAAACATTCAGTACTTC	CASSYNTVGKNIQYF
TRBJ1-4	-	-	14	TRBV9	TGTGCCAGCAGCGCCGGGATCAATAATGAAAAACTGTTTTTT	CASSAGINNEKLFF
TRBJ2-7	TRBD1	-	15	TRBV9	TGTGCCAGCAGCCCTAGGACAGGGGATGGCTACGAGCAGTACTTC	CASSPRTGDGYEQYF
TRBJ2-1	TRBD1	few	16	TRBV2	TGTGCCAGCAGTGATGGAGGTGGGACAGGGGTTGATGAGCAGTTCTTC	CASSDGGGTGVDEQFF
TRBJ1-2	TRBD1	-	15	TRBV5-1	TGCGCCAGCAGCTTGGGGACAGGGTTTTTCGATGGCTACACCTTC	CASSLGTGFFDGYTF
TRBJ2-7	-	-	13	TRBV7-2	TGTGCCAGCAGCGCGGGACGGTCCTACGAGCAGTACTTC	CASSAGRSYEQYF
TRBJ2-3	-	-	14	TRBV10-1	TGCGCCAGCAGTGAGGTATCGGGTCTGGATACGCAGTATTTT	CASSEVSGLDTQYF
TRBJ1-4	-	once	13	TRBV6-9	TGTGCCAGACTCAGGGGCAGCAGTGAAAAACTGTTTTTT	CARLRGSSEKLFF
TRBJ2-2	-	-	18	TRBV28	TGTGCCAGCAGATTATATACAGGGATATTATCGAACACCGGGGAGCTGTTTTTT	CASRLYTGILSNTGELFF
TRBJ2-7	-	-	15	TRBV4-2	TGTGCCAGCAGCCAAGAACTAGGGGGGGACTACGAGCAGTACTTC	CASSQELGGDYEQYF
TRBJ2-3	-	-	15	TRBV6-1	TGTGCCAGCAGAAGTTCCGGGACTTCCCCCGATACGCAGTATTTT	CASRSSGTSPDTQYF
TRBJ2-5	TRBD2	-	14	TRBV7-6	TGTGCCAGCAGCCCCTCCGGGACTAAAGAGACCCAGTACTTC	CASSPSGTKETQYF
TRBJ1-6	-	-	16	TRBV7-6	TGTGCCAGCAGCTTAACCCCGAGCTCCTATAATTCACCCCTCCACTTT	CASSLTPSSYNSPLHF
TRBJ2-7	TRBD1	few	13	TRBV2	TGTGCCAGCACTAGAGGTACAGGGGCCGAGCAGTACTTC	CASTRGTGAEQYF
TRBJ2-1	TRBD2	-	16	TRBV6-6	TGTGCCAGCAGTCCTCCGACTAGCTGGAACGACAATGAGCAGTTCTTC	CASSPPTSWNDNEQFF
TRBJ2-4	TRBD1	once	16	TRBV15	TGTGCCACCAGCAGGGACAGGGGGCGAGACAAAAACATTCAGTACTTC	CATSRDRGRDKNIQYF
TRBJ1-5	-	-	12	TRBV28	TGTGCCAGCAGTACATCGGGGAGCCCCCAGCATTTT	CASSTSGSPQHF
TRBJ1-1	-	-	13	TRBV7-8	TGTGCCAGCAGCCCTACAGGGTTCACTGAAGCTTTCTTT	CASSPTGFTEAFF
TRBJ2-6	-	-	15	TRBV5-1	TGCGCCAGCAGGGCGGGGAGCTCTGGGGCCAACGTCCTGACTTTC	CASRAGSSGANVLTF
TRBJ2-1	TRBD1	-	14	TRBV27	TGTGCCAGCAGTTTTTACGACAGGGCGGATGAGCAGTTCTTC	CASSFYDRADEQFF
TRBJ2-1	TRBD1	-	15	TRBV15	TGTGCCACCAGCAGGGACCCGGGACAGTACAATGAGCAGTTCTTC	CATSRDPGQYNEQFF
TRBJ1-1	-	-	13	TRBV7-9	TGTGCCAGCAACTATGGGAGTGGGACTGAAGCTTTCTTT	CASNYGSGTEAFF
TRBJ1-2	-	-	14	TRBV6-4	TGTGCCAGCAGTGACTCGGCAGGGCCATATGGCTACACCTTC	CASSDSAGPYGYTF
TRBJ2-7	-	-	15	TRBV9	TGTGCCAGCAGCGCCGAAATAACAGGGACGGACGAGCAGTACTTC	CASSAEITGTDEQYF